This is a list of T cell receptor beta chains from one sample in a study of technical replicates of blood from a handful of donors. Only in-frame clones appear in the TCRdb table, and some are missing; sequencing was by immunoSEQ multiplex PCR. The data contain about 64,000 clones, approximately 86% of them seen just once; the ten biggest clones take up approximately 5%. The sequenced sample was PBMCs. All receptors come from a human donor in good health. Some clones in this sample may be carry-over from other donors' samples. Each CDR3 is given with its conserved first and last residue. Fields, in order: D gene, V gene, J gene, CDR3 length, clone size, CDR3 protein, CDR3 DNA. D genes are given only for firm matches. Expanded clones are given a class, and other clones once, few, many or no size at all.

NA	TRBV7-3	TRBJ2-7	14	NA	CASSLIPGDREQYF	TGTGCCAGCAGCTTAATTCCGGGGGACCGCGAGCAGTACTTC
NA	TRBV30	TRBJ2-5	11	NA	CAWATQETQYF	TGTGCCTGGGCTACCCAAGAGACCCAGTACTTC
NA	TRBV30	TRBJ1-1	12	NA	CAWRTGGTEAFF	TGTGCCTGGAGGACAGGTGGTACTGAAGCTTTCTTT
TRBD1	TRBV27	TRBJ2-3	16	NA	CASSLYRGLVTDTQYF	TGTGCCAGCAGTTTATACAGGGGGCTCGTCACAGATACGCAGTATTTT
TRBD2	TRBV5-1	TRBJ2-5	15	NA	CASSLGSGSGETQYF	TGCGCCAGCAGCTTGGGTAGCGGGAGTGGAGAGACCCAGTACTTC
NA	TRBV4-1	TRBJ2-1	12	NA	CASSQGRDEQFF	TGCGCCAGCAGCCAAGGGCGGGATGAGCAGTTCTTC
TRBD1	TRBV7-9	TRBJ1-2	14	NA	CASTLTGGGYGYTF	TGTGCCAGCACCTTAACAGGGGGAGGTTATGGCTACACCTTC
NA	TRBV30	TRBJ1-5	16	NA	CAWSKQGTPANQPQHF	TGTGCCTGGAGTAAACAGGGAACACCGGCAAATCAGCCCCAGCATTTT
NA	TRBV2	TRBJ1-1	14	NA	CASRRGGAGTEAFF	TGTGCCAGCAGGAGAGGGGGGGCGGGCACTGAAGCTTTCTTT
NA	TRBV30	TRBJ1-2	12	few	CAWNRENYGYTF	TGTGCCTGGAACAGGGAGAACTATGGCTACACCTTC
NA	TRBV6-5	TRBJ2-7	14	NA	CASSWTALSYEQYF	TGTGCCAGCAGTTGGACAGCCTTAAGCTACGAGCAATACTTC
TRBD2	TRBV5-4	TRBJ2-3	15	NA	CASSSSSGGTDTQYF	TGTGCCAGCAGCTCTTCTAGCGGGGGGACAGATACGCAGTATTTT
NA	TRBV6-4	TRBJ2-2	15	NA	CASAPGDANTGELFF	TGTGCCAGCGCCCCGGGGGACGCGAACACCGGGGAGCTGTTTTTT
NA	TRBV7-9	TRBJ1-2	13	NA	CASSLKGEPGYTF	TGTGCCAGCAGCTTAAAAGGGGAACCTGGCTACACCTTC
TRBD2	TRBV2	TRBJ2-7	13	once	CASRREGPYEQYF	TGTGCCAGCAGACGGGAGGGCCCCTACGAGCAGTACTTC
TRBD2	TRBV11-3	TRBJ2-7	15	NA	CASSPGLADSYEQYF	TGTGCCAGCAGCCCGGGACTAGCGGACTCCTACGAGCAGTACTTC
NA	TRBV11-2	TRBJ2-7	14	NA	CASSLRGTAYEQYF	TGTGCCAGCAGCTTAAGGGGAACCGCCTACGAGCAGTACTTC
TRBD1	TRBV7-8	TRBJ2-7	19	NA	CASSPKELGGDRGPSEQYF	TGTGCCAGCAGCCCTAAGGAGTTAGGCGGGGACAGGGGTCCCTCCGAGCAGTACTTC
NA	TRBV10-3	TRBJ2-1	11	NA	CAIGAYNEQFF	TGTGCCATCGGGGCTTACAATGAGCAGTTCTTC
TRBD1	TRBV4-3	TRBJ1-1	15	NA	CASRSTGVSSTEAFF	TGCGCCAGCAGGAGTACAGGGGTGAGTAGCACTGAAGCTTTCTTT
NA	TRBV27	TRBJ2-1	13	NA	CASRSFSFNEQFF	TGTGCCAGCAGATCCTTCTCCTTCAATGAGCAGTTCTTC
TRBD1	TRBV7-2	TRBJ2-5	15	NA	CASSRRQGGQETQYF	TGTGCCAGCAGCCGAAGACAGGGTGGCCAAGAGACCCAGTACTTC
NA	TRBV4-3	TRBJ1-6	16	NA	CASSQESGGGNSPLHF	TGCGCCAGCAGCCAAGAGAGTGGGGGGGGGAATTCACCCCTCCACTTT
NA	TRBV18	TRBJ1-5	14	NA	CASSNGYSNQPQHF	TGTGCCAGCTCCAACGGTTATAGCAATCAGCCCCAGCATTTT
TRBD2	TRBV11-3	TRBJ2-3	16	NA	CASSRTSGGATDTQYF	TGTGCCAGCAGCAGGACTAGCGGGGGGGCCACAGATACGCAGTATTTT
TRBD2	TRBV19	TRBJ2-2	14	NA	CASIRGGSTGELFF	TGTGCCAGTATTCGGGGGGGGTCCACCGGGGAGCTGTTTTTT
NA	TRBV21-1	TRBJ1-1	15	NA	CASSQGARVNTEAFF	TGTGCCAGCAGCCAGGGGGCGAGGGTGAACACTGAAGCTTTCTTT
TRBD2	TRBV29-1	TRBJ2-1	15	few	CSVDTSGASYNEQFF	TGCAGCGTTGATACTAGCGGGGCCTCCTACAATGAGCAGTTCTTC
TRBD2	TRBV28	TRBJ2-7	14	NA	CATGPGLAGYEQYF	TGTGCCACCGGACCGGGACTAGCGGGTTACGAGCAGTACTTC
TRBD1	TRBV29-1	TRBJ1-3	13	NA	CSVRQGGGNTIYF	TGCAGCGTGCGACAGGGAGGTGGAAACACCATATATTTT
TRBD1	TRBV30	TRBJ1-6	15	NA	CAWSVVHRGKSPLHF	TGTGCCTGGAGTGTAGTCCACAGGGGCAAGTCACCCCTCCACTTT
TRBD1	TRBV11-2	TRBJ1-1	15	NA	CASSTNRGENTEAFF	TGTGCCAGCAGCACCAACAGGGGGGAGAACACTGAAGCTTTCTTT
NA	TRBV11-2	TRBJ2-5	14	NA	CASRPPARGETQYF	TGTGCCAGCAGGCCGCCCGCCCGAGGAGAGACCCAGTACTTC
NA	TRBV4-3	TRBJ2-1	19	once	CASSQALGLGGKKRGEQFF	TGCGCCAGCAGCCAAGCGTTGGGTCTGGGGGGAAAGAAACGCGGTGAGCAGTTCTTC
NA	TRBV2	TRBJ2-1	12	NA	CASSVPGNEQFF	TGTGCCAGCAGTGTGCCCGGCAATGAGCAGTTCTTC
NA	TRBV7-8	TRBJ2-1	13	NA	CASRVVRDNEQFF	TGTGCCAGCAGGGTCGTGCGGGACAATGAGCAGTTCTTC
NA	TRBV2	TRBJ1-5	13	NA	CASGDTESQPQHF	TGTGCCAGCGGGGACACAGAGAGTCAGCCCCAGCATTTT
TRBD2	TRBV6-6	TRBJ2-1	16	few	CASSHGGGGAVLEQFF	TGTGCCAGCAGCCATGGCGGCGGGGGGGCCGTTCTTGAGCAGTTCTTC
TRBD2	TRBV7-6	TRBJ2-3	17	once	CASSLAPPGLGTDTQYF	TGTGCCAGCAGCTTAGCCCCTCCGGGACTAGGCACAGATACGCAGTATTTT
TRBD1	TRBV19	TRBJ1-2	13	NA	CASSEDRGYGYTF	TGTGCCAGTAGTGAAGACAGGGGGTATGGCTACACCTTC